Presented here are 4 T cell receptor beta chains from one specimen sequenced in a study of shared T cell receptors in the human thymus. Sequenced by immunoSEQ multiplex PCR; TCRdb stores in-frame clones only, minus some. The sample carries approximately 580,000 clones, around 78% recorded once. The data were also submitted as part of a second study, on human thymus T cells.

Sequenced material: thymocytes. The receptor source for this set is a boy in the first two years of life with a congenital heart defect.

The V gene is TRBV6-1, the J gene TRBJ2-1; 12 bases fit TRBD2. Unmatched junction bases numbered 6, after V lost 0 bases and J lost 3 bases. The CDR3 extends over 18 amino acids. Germline V gene lookup returns CDR1 MNHNS and CDR2 SASEGT. The CDR3 loop is CASSEARELAGGYNEQFF. The DNA for the CDR3 is TGTGCCAGCAGTGAAGCAAGGGAACTAGCGGGGGGCTACAATGAGCAGTTCTTC.

V usage is TRBV4-3 and J usage is TRBJ2-5; 7 positions agree with TRBD2. V lost 3 bases, J lost 5 bases, and 18 bases stayed unmatched. Germline V gene lookup returns CDR1 LGHNA and CDR2 YSLEER. CDR3 length: 18 amino acids. The CDR3 DNA reads as TGCGCCAGCAGCCATCAACACGACGGGGAGGGCCGGGCGGAGACCCAGTACTTC. This sequence encodes CASSHQHDGEGRAETQYF.

This clone was seen only a few times. The genes are TRBV5-1 and TRBJ2-2; 11 nucleotides line up with TRBD2. V gave up 4 bases and J gave up 1 base; unmatched junction bases: 3. The CDR3 is made up of 16 amino acids. The germline V gene encodes CDR1 SGHRS and CDR2 YFSETQ. In DNA form, the CDR3 reads TGCGCCAGCAGCCAACTAGCGGGAGAGAACACCGGGGAGCTGTTTTTT. Protein: CASSQLAGENTGELFF.

The chain links TRBV4-1 to TRBJ2-1, with TRBD2 matching over 7 bases. Germline V gives CDR1 MGHRA, CDR2 YSYEKL. Germline trimming cut 0 bases from V and 13 bases from J; bases unmatched to any gene: 6. CDR3 length: 13 residues. CDR3 DNA sequence: TGCGCCAGCAGCCAAGATCCGGGGGAGGGACAGTTCTTC. Its protein is CASSQDPGEGQFF.